This T cell receptor beta chain was captured by sequencing in a study of OX40 agonist ivuxolimab in advanced cancers. Trimming removed 0 bases from V and 3 bases from J, with 11 bases in between. Germline V CDR1 and CDR2: SGHRS, YFSETQ. This CDR3 region has 15 residues. The method was immunoSEQ multiplex PCR; TCRdb's version includes in-frame clones alone and lacks a portion of them. This table holds 82,000 or so clones, approximately 90% found once. Sequenced here: CD4+ or CD8+ T cells sorted from blood, sampled in a trial of the OX40 agonist ivuxolimab. The origin of this receptor is an adult with an advanced solid tumor such as melanoma, head and neck, liver or kidney cancer. The chain employs TRBV5-1 and TRBJ2-3, with D possibly called TRBD1 or TRBD2 (5 bases each). CDR3 coding DNA: TGCGCCAGCAGCTTGGAGAGGGACCGTACAGATACGCAGTATTTT. As protein: CASSLERDRTDTQYF.